This entry concerns a single T cell receptor (beta chain). Its antigen is unknown. The donors (healthy individuals) were bone marrow donors. The sample is drawn from a study of cytomegalovirus exposure and HLA in healthy donors. Points from the study as a whole: The authors listed 180 or so TCR beta chains as cytomegalovirus-associated. Clonal expansion, a later analysis showed, was greater in HLA-associated TCR beta chains than in equally common others. Roughly uniform sequencing depth across donors was assumed, possibly incorrectly.

PCR was performed using 60 Vbeta and 13 Jbeta primers. This table comes from immunoSEQ multiplex PCR, and its TCRdb copy is limited to in-frame clones, with some not included. The sample contains 90,000 to 95,000 clones, roughly 73% of which appear only once. Per germline, CDR1 LGHNA and CDR2 YNFKEQ. The CDR3 length is 16 residues. Deletions cut 0 bases from V and 2 bases from J, with 10 bases between. The chain recombines TRBV4-2 with TRBJ2-2; perhaps TRBD2 as D (7 bases). The sample was PBMCs. This TCR came from a male donor in good health and CMV-seropositive. Here the CDR3 reads CASSQEQGLNTGELFF. The CDR3 nucleotides read TGTGCCAGCAGCCAAGAACAGGGACTAAACACCGGGGAGCTGTTTTTT.